The 25 T cell receptor beta chains reported below all come from one sample, sequenced in a study of T cells after posttransplantation cyclophosphamide. TCRdb's copy holds only in-frame clones and misses some; the assay was immunoSEQ multiplex PCR. The sample yields tens of thousands of clones, without any singletons. Sequenced input: PBMCs. These receptors were obtained from a woman aged 50 to 65 in good health and a related stem cell transplant donor.

This clone was counted at least ten times. The chain couples TRBV10-3 to TRBJ2-7; D unresolved. The V end was cut by 0 bases, the J end by 5 bases, with 8 bases between. Germline V lookup: CDR1 ENHRY, CDR2 SYGVKD. The CDR3 is 13 amino acids. In nucleotides, the CDR3 is TGTGCCATCAGTGAGTCCCCGTATCACGAGCAGTACTTC. It encodes CAISESPYHEQYF.

This clone has ten or more counts. The chain couples TRBV2 to TRBJ2-7; D call uncertain. The germline gives CDR1 SNHLY, CDR2 FYNNEI. This CDR3 is built from 14 residues. Between the trimmed V and J ends, which lost 6 bases and 2 bases, there was a span of 14 bases. The CDR3 spells CASRVGRGAYEQYF. The CDR3 coding sequence is TGTGCCAGCAGAGTTGGCAGAGGAGCCTACGAGCAGTACTTC. The full variable domain, completed using reference TRBV2 and TRBJ2-7, is EPEVTQTPSHQVTQMGQEVILRCVPISNHLYFYWYRQILGQKVEFLVSFYNNEISEKSEIFDDQFSVERPDGSNFTLKIRSTKLEDSAMYFCASRVGRGAYEQYFGPGTRLTVT.

The table lists this clone with many counts. The chain couples TRBV6-5 to TRBJ2-7, with 7 bases lining up with TRBD1. The CDR3 contains 12 residues. Germline V gene lookup returns CDR1 MNHEY and CDR2 SVGAGI. Trimming cost V 6 bases and J 7 bases; bases outside gene matches: 6. Here the CDR3 reads CASRTGQLEQYF. The CDR3 DNA reads TGTGCCAGCAGGACGGGACAGTTAGAGCAGTACTTC.

This clone was seen a few times. V gene TRBV5-1 combines with J gene TRBJ2-5, with D perhaps matching TRBD1 (6 bases). TRBJ2-7 matches the DNA end more closely, so the J call is doubtful. Germline loops: CDR1 SGHRS, CDR2 YFSETQ. This CDR3 is 15 amino acids long. The CDR3 DNA is TGCGCCAGCAGCTTGGGGGGGACAACCCCCAACGAGCAGTACTTC. Its protein is CASSLGGTTPNEQYF.

This clone came up many times. J is TRBJ2-2 and V is TRBV9, with 11 positions matching TRBD2. The CDR3 sequence is 18 residues long. With V trimmed by 0 bases and J by 4 bases, 8 bases remained unmatched. Germline-derived CDR1 and CDR2 are SGDLS and YYNGEE. This CDR3 is CASSVGVAGGPSTGELFF. For the CDR3, the DNA is TGTGCCAGCAGCGTAGGGGTAGCGGGGGGGCCATCCACCGGGGAGCTGTTTTTT.

This clone was found many times. The chain uses TRBV5-1 and TRBJ2-7; D is perhaps TRBD2 (5 bases). CDR3 length equals 15 residues. V lost 4 bases to trimming and J lost 3 bases, with 17 bases between them. Germline V gene sequence: CDR1 SGHRS, CDR2 YFSETQ. The CDR3 bases are TGCGCCAGCAGCCCCGCGGGTCCTACCCTCTACGAGCAGTACTTC. Translation: CASSPAGPTLYEQYF. The variable domain in full, completed from reference TRBV5-1 and TRBJ2-7, reads KAGVTQTPRYLIKTRGQQVTLSCSPISGHRSVSWYQQTPGQGLQFLFEYFSETQRNKGNFPGRFSGRQFSNSRSEMNVSTLELGDSALYLCASSPAGPTLYEQYFGPGTRLTVT.

This clone was recorded many times. The rearrangement links TRBV5-1 to TRBJ1-1, with 8 bases that match TRBD1. Germline loops: CDR1 SGHRS, CDR2 YFSETQ. There are 14 residues in the CDR3. J was trimmed by 5 bases and V by 3 bases; bases with no gene match: 6. The CDR3 nucleotides are TGCGCCAGCAGCTCCAGGGGGCCAGGGACTGAAGCTTTCTTT. Its protein is CASSSRGPGTEAFF.

This clone was recorded at least ten times. The chain recombines TRBV19 with TRBJ2-3; no clear D gene. Germline CDR1 and CDR2: LNHDA and SQIVND (reference sequence). The CDR3 is made up of 15 amino acids. V lost 7 bases, J lost 0 bases, and 14 bases lay in between. As DNA, the CDR3 is TGTGCCAGTAATGAAATTGGCGGTAGCACAGATACGCAGTATTTT. Protein sequence: CASNEIGGSTDTQYF. The full variable domain, its missing parts supplied by reference TRBV19 and TRBJ2-3, is DGGITQSPKYLFRKEGQNVTLSCEQNLNHDAMYWYRQDPGQGLRLIYYSQIVNDFQKGDIAEGYSVSREKKESFPLTVTSAQKNPTAFYLCASNEIGGSTDTQYFGPGTRLTVL.

This clone showed up many times. The rearrangement joins TRBV7-9 to TRBJ1-4; D uncertain. Trimming shortened V by 0 bases and J by 7 bases, and 9 bases separated the two germline ends. Looked up from germline, CDR1 is SEHNR and CDR2 is FQNEAQ (reference sequence). The CDR3 totals 14 residues. This CDR3 is CASSLAVAGEKLFF. CDR3 sequence (DNA): TGTGCCAGCAGCTTAGCCGTCGCGGGTGAAAAACTGTTTTTT.

This clone was seen ten or more times. This chain links TRBV5-1 with TRBJ1-2; D might be TRBD1 (6 bases). V shed 4 bases and J shed 2 bases, with 9 bases lying between them. Germline V CDR1 and CDR2: SGHRS, YFSETQ. This CDR3 contains 13 residues. The CDR3 protein is CASSPDSNYGYTF. In DNA form, the CDR3 reads TGCGCCAGCAGCCCGGACAGCAACTATGGCTACACCTTC.

This clone was observed at least ten times. V is TRBV19 and J is TRBJ1-3; D remains ambiguous. The CDR3 is 14 amino acids. V gave up 5 bases and J gave up 1 base, with 9 bases separating them. Germline CDR1 reads LNHDA; CDR2 reads SQIVND (reference sequence). The CDR3 region has the DNA TGTGCCAGTAGTTTACTGCCTTCTGGAAACACCATATATTTT. It specifies CASSLLPSGNTIYF.

This clone has a count of ten or more. The rearrangement uses TRBV18 and TRBJ2-2; the D gene is possibly TRBD1 (6 bases). Germline V CDR1 and CDR2: KGHSH, LQKENI. Deletions cut 2 bases from V and 6 bases from J, with 13 bases between. The CDR3 is made up of 15 amino acids. The CDR3 DNA reads as TGTGCCAGCTCACCAGGGAACAGGGTTTCCGGGGAGCTGTTTTTT. Translated, it gives CASSPGNRVSGELFF.

This clone was picked up many times. The chain is built from TRBV7-2 and TRBJ2-3; D may be TRBD1 (5 bases). Deletions cut 3 bases from V and 2 bases from J, with 9 bases between. The length of the CDR3 is 14 residues. Germline V lookup: CDR1 SGHTA, CDR2 FQGNSA. The CDR3 is CASSFGRATDTQYF. Written as DNA, the CDR3 is TGTGCCAGCAGCTTCGGCAGGGCCACAGATACGCAGTATTTT.

This clone showed up just a few times. J is TRBJ1-2 and V is TRBV6-1; D is possibly TRBD1 (5 bases). The CDR3 runs to 14 residues. Germline CDR1 reads MNHNS; CDR2 reads SASEGT. V was shortened by 5 bases and J by 0 bases, with 10 bases between the two germline ends. CDR3 sequence reads: CASSSRQTNYGYTF. DNA of the CDR3: TGTGCCAGCAGTTCACGACAGACTAACTATGGCTACACCTTC.

In this sample, this clone turned up many times. This chain uses TRBV18 with TRBJ2-3; maybe TRBD2 (5 bases). Germline CDR1 is KGHSH and CDR2 is LQKENI. The CDR3 has 14 amino acids. V lost 4 bases and J 5 bases, leaving 13 bases between the germline ends. CDR3 coding DNA: TGTGCCAGCTCACGAGGCGTCGAGGGAGATACGCAGTATTTT. It encodes CASSRGVEGDTQYF. The variable domain in full, with the rest retrieved from reference TRBV18 and TRBJ2-3, is NAGVMQNPRHLVRRRGQEARLRCSPMKGHSHVYWYRQLPEEGLKFMVYLQKENIIDESGMPKERFSAEFPKEGPSILRIQQVVRGDSAAYFCASSRGVEGDTQYFGPGTRLTVL.

This clone was recorded many times. The chain joins TRBV4-1 to TRBJ1-2; D unclear. Germline CDR1 MGHRA, CDR2 YSYEKL. Trimming pared 6 bases from V and 4 bases from J, leaving 9 bases between. The CDR3 length is 12 residues. The CDR3 DNA follows: TGCGCCAGCAGGAGTAAATTCTATGGCTACACCTTC. Translating gives CASRSKFYGYTF.

This clone appeared many times. This sequence joins TRBV5-1 and TRBJ1-2; TRBD1 matches at 9 bases. The J segment lost 4 bases and the V segment lost 4 bases, leaving 8 bases of the junction unmatched. Germline V gene sequence: CDR1 SGHRS, CDR2 YFSETQ. The CDR3 covers 15 residues. CDR3 residues: CASSPGQGGGYGYTF. In nucleotides, the CDR3 is TGCGCCAGCAGCCCGGGACAGGGAGGGGGCTATGGCTACACCTTC.

At least ten counts were recorded for this clone. The gene calls are TRBV6-6 and TRBJ2-1; maybe TRBD2 (6 bases). In germline, CDR1 is MNHNY, CDR2 SVGAGI (reference sequence). This CDR3 is built from 15 residues. Trimming took off 5 bases at V and 5 bases at J, with 16 bases between the two ends. CDR3 amino acids: CASSDGGLGHNEQFF. The CDR3 nucleotides read TGTGCCAGCAGTGACGGAGGGCTCGGTCACAATGAGCAGTTCTTC.

In its sample, this clone was seen many times. CDR3: CASSYSAGVGGKTQYF. The CDR3 nucleotides read TGTGCCAGCAGTTACTCGGCCGGGGTCGGGGGAAAGACCCAGTACTTC. This chain uses TRBV6-5 with TRBJ2-5; a possible D gene is TRBD2 (6 bases). V dropped 0 bases and J dropped 6 bases, with 17 bases sitting between them. The CDR3 totals 16 residues. Germline V gene lookup returns CDR1 MNHEY and CDR2 SVGAGI.

This clone was detected many times. This sequence joins TRBV28 and TRBJ1-1; no firm D call. V lost 5 bases and J lost 5, with 21 bases in between. Germline V gives CDR1 MDHEN, CDR2 SYDVKM. The CDR3 covers 16 residues. The DNA of the CDR3 is TGTGCCAGCAGTCCCGGGAGAGTACGACCTAAGACTGAAGCTTTCTTT. This translates into CASSPGRVRPKTEAFF. The entire variable domain, with the rest obtained from reference TRBV28 and TRBJ1-1, is as follows: DVKVTQSSRYLVKRTGEKVFLECVQDMDHENMFWYRQDPGLGLRLIYFSYDVKMKEKGDIPEGYSVSREKKERFSLILESASTNQTSMYLCASSPGRVRPKTEAFFGQGTRLTVV.

The table lists this clone with many counts. The chain recombines TRBV28 with TRBJ1-4; 9 bases line up with TRBD1. Germline-derived CDR1 and CDR2 are MDHEN and SYDVKM. The CDR3 runs 15 residues. V dropped 6 bases and J dropped 8; count of bases not matched to a gene: 10. The CDR3 region has the DNA TGTGCCAGCAGCACCACCGGGACAGGGTACGAAAAACTGTTTTTT. It codes for CASSTTGTGYEKLFF.

Ten or more counts support this clone. J is TRBJ2-7 and V is TRBV7-3; 8 bases match TRBD1. The CDR3 spans 16 residues. Germline-derived CDR1 and CDR2 are SGHTA and FQGTGA. V shed 2 bases, J shed 1 base, and the junction held 7 bases outside the gene matches. The CDR3 loop reads CASSLEGGTGSYEQYF. CDR3 sequence (DNA): TGTGCCAGCAGCTTAGAGGGTGGGACAGGTTCCTACGAGCAGTACTTC.

This clone was observed at least ten times. The chain uses TRBV11-3 and TRBJ1-2; D remains unclear. The length of the CDR3 is 17 residues. Germline V gene sequence: CDR1 SGHNT, CDR2 YENEEA. Trimming removed 3 bases at V and 2 bases at J, with 19 bases between. This CDR3 reads CASSLTPIPWQNYGYTF. The CDR3 DNA reads as TGTGCCAGCAGCTTGACTCCGATACCCTGGCAGAACTATGGCTACACCTTC. The full variable domain, rest sourced from reference TRBV11-3 and TRBJ1-2, is EAGVVQSPRYKIIEKKQPVAFWCNPISGHNTLYWYLQNLGQGPELLIRYENEEAVDDSQLPKDRFSAERLKGVDSTLKIQPAELGDSAVYLCASSLTPIPWQNYGYTFGSGTRLTVV.

This clone was recorded many times. This chain connects TRBV2 to TRBJ2-3, with D perhaps matching TRBD1 (5 bases). Trimming took off 4 bases at V and 2 bases at J, with 13 bases between the two ends. This CDR3 is built from 15 residues. Germline assignment: CDR1 SNHLY and CDR2 FYNNEI. CDR3 nucleotide sequence: TGTGCCAGCAGTGGGGGCAGGGCCTACACAGATACGCAGTATTTT. Translation: CASSGGRAYTDTQYF. The entire variable domain, with the rest obtained from reference TRBV2 and TRBJ2-3, is as follows: EPEVTQTPSHQVTQMGQEVILRCVPISNHLYFYWYRQILGQKVEFLVSFYNNEISEKSEIFDDQFSVERPDGSNFTLKIRSTKLEDSAMYFCASSGGRAYTDTQYFGPGTRLTVL.

Many counts were recorded for this clone. The chain employs TRBV7-7 and TRBJ2-3; 8 bases agree with TRBD1. The CDR3 is 15 amino acids. The trim removed 1 base at V and 6 bases at J, leaving 6 bases unmatched. Germline loops: CDR1 SSHAT, CDR2 FNYEAQ (reference sequence). The DNA for the CDR3 is TGTGCCAGCAGCTTAGTCCCAGGGGGCAGGGATACGCAGTATTTT. Its protein is CASSLVPGGRDTQYF.